The present entry profiles one T cell receptor beta chain with its context. The data originate from a study of blood T cell repertoires in COVID-19. The wider study: Italy, Spain and the United States were the sources of the convalescent and acute COVID-19 samples. PBMCs, B-cell-depleted T cells, or T cells provided the cDNA or gDNA that made up the material.

Sequencing used immunoSEQ multiplex PCR; TCRdb keeps in-frame clones, though not all of them. The sample lists about 81,000 clones; about 96% were seen once. The sequence derives from a human donor with active COVID-19. The donor label of this sample is uncertain. Sequencing was carried out using peripheral blood.

The CDR3 coding sequence is TGTGCCACTTCCCAGGGGAGAAGAGAGACCCAGTACTTC. This translates into CATSQGRRETQYF. V gene TRBV19 combines with J gene TRBJ2-5, with TRBD1 as a possible D gene (6 bases). Trimming took 10 bases from V and 4 from J, leaving 16 bases between them. This CDR3 is 13 amino acids long. Germline values: CDR1 LNHDA, CDR2 SQIVND (reference sequence).